A selection of T cell receptor beta chains follows, all from one sample in a study of identical twins. In TCRdb, the 5' RACE reads were re-called with MiXCR into one record per CDR3 protein. The table lists approximately 210,000 distinct CDR3 sequences, approximately 7.1% of them singletons. The same sample was also studied in work on T cells expressing NK-cell markers.

The sample comprised CD8+ T cells sorted from blood. Receptors originate from a young woman in good health. The CDR3 runs from the conserved cysteine through the conserved F or W. The D gene is left open where the match is weak. Clone size, where shown, is once, few, many, or a class for clones that have expanded.

CDR3 DNA | CDR3 protein | D gene | J gene | V gene | clone size
TGCAGCGTACAGGAGCTCCAAGAGACCCAGTACTTC | CSVQELQETQYF | - | TRBJ2-5 | TRBV29-1 | -
TGTGCCAGCACCTCCGCCTGGGAGACCCAGTACTTC | CASTSAWETQYF | - | TRBJ2-5 | TRBV12-3/TRBV12-4 | -
TGTGCCAGCAGCTTGCACTCCACTTCAGGAGATACGCAGTATTTT | CASSLHSTSGDTQYF | - | TRBJ2-3 | TRBV7-9 | -
TGCAGCGGATCCTTTGGGGGGTCCTACGAGCAGTACTTC | CSGSFGGSYEQYF | - | TRBJ2-7 | TRBV29-1 | few
TGTGCCAGCAAACCCCCGGGAAACACCATATATTTT | CASKPPGNTIYF | - | TRBJ1-3 | TRBV7-2 | few
TGTGCCAGCAGCCCGACAGCCAGGGCTTACTACAATGAGCAGTTCTTC | CASSPTARAYYNEQFF | - | TRBJ2-1 | TRBV7-2 | few
TGTGCCAGCAGTTACTCGAAAGGGAGCGGAAACACCATATATTTT | CASSYSKGSGNTIYF | - | TRBJ1-3 | TRBV6-5 | many
TGTGCCAGCAGCTTAACTGGGACCACGAACACCGGGGAGCTGTTTTTT | CASSLTGTTNTGELFF | - | TRBJ2-2 | TRBV7-3 | many
TGTGCCAGCGCGCAACAGGGGTTTAATGAAAAACTGTTTTTT | CASAQQGFNEKLFF | TRBD1 | TRBJ1-4 | TRBV9 | few
TGTGCCACCAGCAGAGAGGCTAGCGGGACTAGCACAGATACGCAGTATTTT | CATSREASGTSTDTQYF | TRBD2 | TRBJ2-3 | TRBV15 | -
TGTGCCAGCAGTTTAGGGGGGATAGGGAAAAAACTGTTTTTT | CASSLGGIGKKLFF | - | TRBJ1-4 | TRBV12-3/TRBV12-4 | few
TGTGCCAGCACCCCGCACGGCATGGGATCAGATACGCAGTATTTT | CASTPHGMGSDTQYF | - | TRBJ2-3 | TRBV7-8 | few
TGTGCCAGCAGCACGACAGGGTGGGTTAACTATGGCTACACCTTC | CASSTTGWVNYGYTF | - | TRBJ1-2 | TRBV21-1 | few
TGTGCCAGCAGTCCGGGAGGGTTGACTGAAGCTTTCTTT | CASSPGGLTEAFF | - | TRBJ1-1 | TRBV28 | many
TGTGCCAGCAGTTTAGCGGGCAGGTCCACTGAAGCTTTCTTT | CASSLAGRSTEAFF | - | TRBJ1-1 | TRBV12-3/TRBV12-4 | few
TGTGCCAGCAGCTTTTTATGGGGACAGGGGCTACCCGGGGACTATGGCTACACCTTC | CASSFLWGQGLPGDYGYTF | TRBD1 | TRBJ1-2 | TRBV11-1 | few
TGTGCCAGCAGTCCGCTCCGGACAGGGGGCGGCCTGGCTGAAGCTTTCTTT | CASSPLRTGGGLAEAFF | TRBD1 | TRBJ1-1 | TRBV27 | -
TGTGCCAGCACTCGGGGGGGCGACCAAGAGACCCAGTACTTC | CASTRGGDQETQYF | TRBD2 | TRBJ2-5 | TRBV12-3/TRBV12-4 | -
TGTGCCAGCAGCGCCCCTTTGACAGCAGATACGCAGTATTTT | CASSAPLTADTQYF | - | TRBJ2-3 | TRBV9 | few
TGCGCCAGCAAAGAGTTAGCGGGAAGAACAGATACGCAGTATTTT | CASKELAGRTDTQYF | TRBD2 | TRBJ2-3 | TRBV5-1 | few
TGTGCCAGCTGGGGGACAGAGAATGAAAAACTGTTTTTT | CASWGTENEKLFF | TRBD1 | TRBJ1-4 | TRBV2 | few
TGTGCCAGCAGGAACCTAGCGGGCGCTCAAGAGACCCAGTACTTC | CASRNLAGAQETQYF | TRBD2 | TRBJ2-5 | TRBV7-9 | few
TGTGCCAGCAGCCCATCAGGGGTGGGCTATGGCTACACCTTC | CASSPSGVGYGYTF | - | TRBJ1-2 | TRBV7-9 | many
TGTGCCAGCAGCTTTAGCGGGGCCACGATGAATGAGCAGTTCTTC | CASSFSGATMNEQFF | TRBD2 | TRBJ2-1 | TRBV9 | -
TGTGCCAGCGGGGGCGGACAGCCCGGGAGCTACACCTTC | CASGGGQPGSYTF | - | TRBJ1-2 | TRBV3-1 | few
TGTGCCAGCAGCCCCCGAAAAGGGGCCGACGGCCCTGGCTACACCTTC | CASSPRKGADGPGYTF | - | TRBJ1-2 | TRBV9 | many
TGCGCCAGCAGTCAAAAGTTCAAGGGTTCCTACGAGCAGTACTTC | CASSQKFKGSYEQYF | - | TRBJ2-7 | TRBV23-1 | -
TGCAGTGCAACAGGGGACCAAGCAGATACGCAGTATTTT | CSATGDQADTQYF | TRBD1 | TRBJ2-3 | TRBV20-1 | -
TGCAGTGCTAGAGATTCACTAGCGGGGGTTCGAAATGAGCAGTTCTTC | CSARDSLAGVRNEQFF | TRBD2 | TRBJ2-1 | TRBV20-1 | few
TGTGCCAGCAGCATGGCCGGGTACAATGAGCAGTTCTTC | CASSMAGYNEQFF | - | TRBJ2-1 | TRBV3-1 | many
TGTGCCAGCAGCCCGGACAGGGGAGGCTCTGAAGCTTTCTTT | CASSPDRGGSEAFF | TRBD1 | TRBJ1-1 | TRBV6-1 | many
TGTGCCAGCAGCCCCGGGACAGGGGGCGTGAAGACCCAGTACTTC | CASSPGTGGVKTQYF | TRBD1 | TRBJ2-5 | TRBV13 | few
TGTGCCATCAGTGATTTCGAGACAGGGGTTCAGCCCCAGCATTTT | CAISDFETGVQPQHF | TRBD1 | TRBJ1-5 | TRBV10-3 | many
TGTGCCAGCAGATCCGGACGGATGAACACTGAAGCTTTCTTT | CASRSGRMNTEAFF | - | TRBJ1-1 | TRBV12-3/TRBV12-4 | -
TGTGCCAGCAGCGCATCCCTGAACCAGGTAGAGAGCTCCTACAATGAGCAGTTCTTC | CASSASLNQVESSYNEQFF | - | TRBJ2-1 | TRBV11-1 | -
TGCAGTGTACGGGGGCGTGAGAATTCACCCCTCCACTTT | CSVRGRENSPLHF | - | TRBJ1-6 | TRBV20-1 | -
TGTGCCAGCAGCGGGGGACAGTCTCCTGAGCAGTTCTTC | CASSGGQSPEQFF | TRBD1 | TRBJ2-1 | TRBV7-6 | once
TGCGCCAGCAGCCAAAACCACCCGACAGGGCCTTTCGAGCAGTACTTC | CASSQNHPTGPFEQYF | TRBD1 | TRBJ2-7 | TRBV4-3 | -